This T cell receptor beta chain was identified in a study of T cell responses to AZD1222 COVID-19 vaccine. Only in-frame clones appear in the TCRdb table, and some are missing; sequencing was by immunoSEQ multiplex PCR. In the table there are fewer than 150,000 clones, about 89% of which are singletons. From germline, CDR1 is SGHDN and CDR2 FVKESK. The germline V and J ends were trimmed by 1 base and 6 bases, with 7 bases remaining between them. The CDR3 contains 13 residues. Sequences were derived from peripheral blood, sampled 28 days after the second AZD1222 dose. The chain uses TRBV14 and TRBJ1-5, with unresolved D. This clonotype originated in an adult who received the AZD1222 COVID-19 vaccine. The DNA of the CDR3 is TGTGCCAGCAGCCAAGGGGTGGGTCAGCCCCAGCATTTT. Translating gives CASSQGVGQPQHF.